These 17 T cell receptor beta chains share one sample of origin, sequenced in a study of Ad26.COV2.S vaccination and SARS-CoV-2 variants. Some clones are missing from TCRdb's copy, which holds only in-frame ones; the method was immunoSEQ multiplex PCR. The table shows fewer than 400,000 clones, with roughly 90% occurring only once. Treatment meaning: roughly 18 received Ad26.COV2.S at low or high dose, single or two shots; several received placebo; per-sample allocation not given. Each sample was drawn 63 days after the first injection (of vaccine or placebo). Sequencing used peripheral blood, obtained in a trial of Ad26.COV2.S vaccine versus placebo. The source of these receptors is a person aged 18 to 59 who received the Ad26.COV2.S COVID-19 vaccine or a placebo.

The rearrangement links TRBV3-1 (or the pseudogene TRBV3-2) to TRBJ2-1; TRBD2 is a possible D gene (6 bases). V was shortened by 0 bases and J by 3 bases, with 15 bases between the two germline ends. CDR1 LGHDT and CDR2 YNNKEL come from the germline V gene (reference sequence). The length of the CDR3 is 17 residues. Here the CDR3 reads CASSQDSASALYNEQFF. Written as DNA, the CDR3 is TGTGCCAGCAGCCAAGATTCTGCTAGCGCACTCTACAATGAGCAGTTCTTC.

The chain is built from TRBV28 and TRBJ2-1; TRBD2 matches at 12 bases. Per germline, CDR1 MDHEN and CDR2 SYDVKM. V was pared by 2 bases and J by 6 bases, with 2 bases of the junction left unmatched. CDR3 length equals 15 residues. The CDR3 sequence is CASSLKGLAGNEQFF. The DNA for the CDR3 is TGTGCCAGCAGTTTAAAGGGACTAGCGGGCAATGAGCAGTTCTTC.

The V call is TRBV7-7, the J call TRBJ2-5; 10 bases are a match to TRBD2. Unmatched junction bases numbered 10, after V lost 4 bases and J lost 5 bases. CDR1 SSHAT and CDR2 FNYEAQ come from the germline V gene (reference sequence). CDR3 size: 16 residues. Here the CDR3 DNA reads TGTGCCAGCAGCTCCCGAGCGGCTAGCGGGAGTGAGACCCAGTACTTC. Translated: CASSSRAASGSETQYF. The variable domain in full, completed from reference TRBV7-7 and TRBJ2-5, reads GAGVSQSPRYKVTKRGQDVTLRCDPISSHATLYWYQQALGQGPEFLTYFNYEAQPDKSGLPSDRFSAERPEGSISTLTIQRTEQRDSAMYRCASSSRAASGSETQYFGPGTRLLVL.

In this sample, this clone turned up a few times. The chain has TRBV7-3 and TRBJ1-6, with 7 bases that match TRBD1. Germline loops: CDR1 SGHTA, CDR2 FQGTGA. The CDR3 totals 14 residues. Losses at the gene ends were 4 bases for V and 5 bases for J; bases not matched to a gene: 2. The CDR3 DNA is TGTGCCAGCAGCTCACAGGGGAATAATTCACCCCTCCACTTT. Translation: CASSSQGNNSPLHF.

This clone came up a few times. Additional DNA sequences in this sample encode the identical CDR3. This chain joins TRBV7-2 and TRBJ2-7, with D possibly being TRBD1 (5 bases). The germline V and J ends were trimmed by 5 bases and 3 bases, with 11 bases remaining between them. This CDR3 is built from 13 residues. The germline V gene encodes CDR1 SGHTA and CDR2 FQGNSA. This CDR3 reads CASSPRDGYEQYF. In DNA form, the CDR3 reads TGTGCCAGCAGCCCCAGGGATGGCTACGAGCAGTACTTC.

The CDR3 protein is CASSFQTGHNSPLHF. The CDR3 bases are TGTGCCAGCAGTTTTCAAACAGGACATAATTCACCCCTCCACTTT. The chain employs TRBV28 and TRBJ1-6; weak D call: TRBD1 (5 bases). The germline V gene has CDR1 MDHEN and CDR2 SYDVKM. The length of the CDR3 is 15 residues. Trimming left V 3 bases short and J 5 bases short, with 11 bases between.

V is TRBV27 and J is TRBJ1-2; no clear D. The length of the CDR3 is 14 residues. With 0 bases removed from V and 5 bases from J, the gap between germline ends came to 10 bases. CDR1 is MNHEY, CDR2 SMNVEV, per germline (reference sequence). The CDR3 region has the DNA TGTGCCAGCAGTTTATCGGGCCCGGCGTATGGCTACACCTTC. It yields the protein CASSLSGPAYGYTF.

The gene calls are TRBV24-1 and TRBJ1-2; 7 bases line up with TRBD1. The length of the CDR3 is 11 residues. The germline CDR1 and CDR2 sequences are KGHDR and SFDVKD. The junction had 5 bases not matched to a gene; V was cut back by 10 bases and J by 7 bases. The DNA of the CDR3 is TGTGCCACACAGGGGTCGGGTGGCTACACCTTC. Encoded protein: CATQGSGGYTF.

This chain connects TRBV5-1 to TRBJ2-2; 14 bases line up with TRBD2. The junction had 13 bases not matched to a gene; V was cut back by 5 bases and J by 7 bases. The CDR3 is 18 residues long. Germline V gives CDR1 SGHRS, CDR2 YFSETQ. CDR3 loop: CASSSGLAGGGGHGELFF. DNA of the CDR3: TGCGCCAGCAGTTCTGGACTAGCGGGAGGAGGGGGCCACGGGGAGCTGTTTTTT.

The chain links TRBV5-1 to TRBJ2-1; D may be TRBD1 (5 bases). V was cut by 4 bases and J by 9 bases, with 11 bases left in between. The CDR3 runs 12 residues. Germline CDR1 reads SGHRS; CDR2 reads YFSETQ. The CDR3 sequence: CASSAQGVEQFF. The CDR3 DNA reads TGCGCCAGCAGCGCCCAGGGTGTTGAGCAGTTCTTC.

This sequence joins TRBV10-3 and TRBJ2-1; D not resolved. Trimming took 10 bases from V and 2 from J, leaving 15 bases between them. The CDR3 runs to 14 residues. CDR1 and CDR2 from the germline V gene are ENHRY and SYGVKD. This CDR3 is CATDRAGTYNEQFF. The CDR3 DNA reads as TGTGCCACCGACCGGGCAGGAACCTACAATGAGCAGTTCTTC.

The rearrangement links TRBV28 to TRBJ1-4, with D possibly TRBD1 on 5 matching bases. The V and J ends lost 6 bases and 4 bases respectively, with 18 bases between them. This CDR3 contains 16 residues. In germline, CDR1 is MDHEN, CDR2 SYDVKM. CDR3 in amino acids: CASSQGPGSLNEKLFF. For the CDR3, the DNA is TGTGCCAGCAGCCAGGGACCCGGGAGTCTTAATGAAAAACTGTTTTTT. The full variable domain, with the rest looked up from reference TRBV28 and TRBJ1-4, is DVKVTQSSRYLVKRTGEKVFLECVQDMDHENMFWYRQDPGLGLRLIYFSYDVKMKEKGDIPEGYSVSREKKERFSLILESASTNQTSMYLCASSQGPGSLNEKLFFGSGTQLSVL.

The rearrangement uses TRBV27 and TRBJ2-7; possibly TRBD1 or TRBD2 for D (5 bases each). The CDR3 has 14 residues. The V gene's germline CDR1 is MNHEY and CDR2 SMNVEV (reference sequence). The V and J ends lost 8 bases and 4 bases respectively, with 18 bases between them. As DNA, the CDR3 is TGTGCCAGCGCCCAGGGTTACCGGGAATACGAGCAGTACTTC. Translated, it gives CASAQGYREYEQYF.

This chain connects TRBV30 to TRBJ2-2; D uncertain. Trimming took 1 base from V and 0 from J, leaving 6 bases between them. The CDR3 totals 14 residues. CDR1 is GTSNPN and CDR2 is SVGIG in the germline V gene (reference sequence). CDR3 coding DNA: TGTGCCTGGAGTGCTGCGACGAACACCGGGGAGCTGTTTTTT. As protein: CAWSAATNTGELFF.

The J gene is TRBJ2-1, the V gene TRBV5-1; D not certain. Per the germline V gene, CDR1 is SGHRS and CDR2 is YFSETQ. This CDR3 contains 12 residues. V dropped 0 bases and J dropped 7 bases, with 5 bases sitting between them. The CDR3 sequence is CASSLVDNEQFF. CDR3 sequence (DNA): TGCGCCAGCAGCTTGGTAGATAATGAGCAGTTCTTC.

CDR3 protein: CASSEKQGYGYTF. DNA of the CDR3: TGTGCCAGCAGTGAAAAGCAGGGCTATGGCTACACCTTC. The chain couples TRBV2 to TRBJ1-2, with a possible D match to TRBD1 (5 bases). There are 13 residues in the CDR3. V was pared by 2 bases and J by 4 bases, with 8 bases between. Per the germline V gene, CDR1 is SNHLY and CDR2 is FYNNEI.

CDR3: CASSSGSVDNEQFF. The CDR3 DNA reads TGCGCCAGCAGCTCCGGGAGCGTAGACAATGAGCAGTTCTTC. V is TRBV5-1 and J is TRBJ2-1, with TRBD2 as a possible D gene (6 bases). The CDR3 runs 14 residues. Trimming left V 3 bases short and J 5 bases short, with 12 bases between. Germline assignment: CDR1 SGHRS and CDR2 YFSETQ.